Listed below are T cell receptor beta chains from one sample, sequenced in a study of blood T cell repertoires in COVID-19. Using immunoSEQ multiplex PCR, the repertoire was profiled, and TCRdb retains in-frame clones only, with some absent. The data hold roughly 80,000 clones, with roughly 87% observed a single time. Material: peripheral blood. The receptors stem from a man of 80 years or more with acute or convalescent COVID-19. CDR3s leave out the opening cysteine and the closing phenylalanine or tryptophan.

V	J	CDR3
TRBV6-5	TRBJ1-1	ASSYSWNTEAF
TRBV19	TRBJ1-6	ASSIGGGYNSPLH
TRBV6-5	TRBJ2-2	ASGAGQGAAGELF
TRBV6-6	TRBJ1-5	ASSPGQSRASGNQPQH
TRBV11-2	TRBJ1-3	ASSFNAGDSGNTIY
TRBV7-9	TRBJ2-3	ASSLRDLLSTDTQY
TRBV18	TRBJ1-6	ASSSSLQGNNSPLH
TRBV5-8	TRBJ1-2	ASSLGGIGYT
TRBV7-2	TRBJ2-7	ASSLAGQGIAYEQY
TRBV9	TRBJ1-1	ASSVAGWEGTEAF
TRBV2	TRBJ1-1	ASSEEGAVNTEAF
TRBV30	TRBJ1-2	AWSVQGFDGYT
TRBV29-1	TRBJ1-5	SVSQGAGQPQH
TRBV9	TRBJ1-2	ASSAFPTGSYT
TRBV4-1	TRBJ2-5	ASRRSGGTQETQY
TRBV2	TRBJ1-2	ASFRGGARYGYT
TRBV2	TRBJ2-3	ASSGSSGRDTQY
TRBV7-2	TRBJ2-5	ASSYRGQETQY
TRBV5-6	TRBJ1-3	ASSALGGDLGNTIY
TRBV11-2	TRBJ2-3	ASSLDRPSGGRDTQY
TRBV7-9	TRBJ1-1	ASDLLGGGTEAF
TRBV10-2	TRBJ1-2	ASSESTRGYT
TRBV7-3	TRBJ2-3	ASSPQPALAGGRGTQY
TRBV5-6	TRBJ1-4	ASGDRNNEKLF
TRBV19	TRBJ2-3	ASSIGQHTDTQY
TRBV2	TRBJ1-2	ASSEGRIANYGYT
TRBV2	TRBJ1-2	ASSSQGVGYT